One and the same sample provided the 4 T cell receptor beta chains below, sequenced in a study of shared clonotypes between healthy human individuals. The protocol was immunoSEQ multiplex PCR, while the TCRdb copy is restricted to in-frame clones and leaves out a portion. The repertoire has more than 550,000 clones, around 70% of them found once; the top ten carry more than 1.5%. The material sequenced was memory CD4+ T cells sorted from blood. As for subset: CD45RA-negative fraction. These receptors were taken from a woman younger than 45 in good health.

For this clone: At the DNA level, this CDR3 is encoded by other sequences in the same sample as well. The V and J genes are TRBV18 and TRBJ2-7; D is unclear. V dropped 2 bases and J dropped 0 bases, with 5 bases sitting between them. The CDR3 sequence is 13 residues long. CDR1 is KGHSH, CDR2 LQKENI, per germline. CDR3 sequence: CASSPGDSYEQYF. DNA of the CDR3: TGTGCCAGCTCACCAGGGGACTCCTACGAGCAGTACTTC.

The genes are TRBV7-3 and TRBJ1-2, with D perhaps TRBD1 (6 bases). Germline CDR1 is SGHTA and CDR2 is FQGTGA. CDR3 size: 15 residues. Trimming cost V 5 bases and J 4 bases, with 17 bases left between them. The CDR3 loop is CASSPGGGGGYGYTF. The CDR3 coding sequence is TGTGCCAGCAGCCCTGGGGGGGGCGGTGGCTATGGCTACACCTTC.

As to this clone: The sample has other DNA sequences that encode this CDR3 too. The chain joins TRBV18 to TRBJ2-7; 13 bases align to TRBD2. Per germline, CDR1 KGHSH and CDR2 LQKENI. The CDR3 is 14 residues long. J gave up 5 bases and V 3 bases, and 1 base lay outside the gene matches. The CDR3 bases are TGTGCCAGCTCACCCGGACTAGCGGGAGACGAGCAGTACTTC. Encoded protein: CASSPGLAGDEQYF.

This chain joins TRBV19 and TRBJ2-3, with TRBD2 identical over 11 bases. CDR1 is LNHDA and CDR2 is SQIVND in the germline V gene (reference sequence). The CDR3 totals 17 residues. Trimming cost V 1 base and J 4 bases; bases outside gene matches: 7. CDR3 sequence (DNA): TGTGCCAGTAGTATAGTTCTAGCGGGAGGTGGAGCAGATACGCAGTATTTT. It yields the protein CASSIVLAGGGADTQYF.